A selection of T cell receptor beta chains follows, all from one sample in a study of glioma-infiltrating T cells. TCRdb passed the multiplex PCR reads through MiXCR, listing each CDR3 protein once. The sample holds 100,000 to 150,000 distinct CDR3 sequences; 20% to 25% are singletons and the top ten take roughly 15%. Sequenced sample: glioma tissue, nonneoplastic brain tissue, or PBMCs (not recorded which). The receptors were sampled from a human donor with low-grade glioma or glioblastoma, undergoing nonglioma brain surgery, or in good health (not recorded which). Both conserved end residues are part of each CDR3. The order of the fields is V gene, clone size, D gene, J gene, CDR3 DNA, CDR3 protein. D genes are given only for firm matches. Not all rows give a size; the values are once, few, many and, for expanded clones, a class.

TRBV15	NA	NA	TRBJ1-1	TGTGCCACCAGCCGAGAGGCCAATCACGCTGAAACTTTCTTT	CATSREANHAETFF
TRBV12-3/TRBV12-4	many	NA	TRBJ1-1	TGTGCCAGCAGTTTATCCCTGGGGGCAGCTTTCTTT	CASSLSLGAAFF
TRBV7-2	many	NA	TRBJ1-1	TGTGCCAGCAGCCCAACCCCCGGGGCGGGGACTGAAGCTTTCTTT	CASSPTPGAGTEAFF
TRBV29-1	few	NA	TRBJ2-3	TGCAGCGTTGAAGTTTTGGGGGAGATCACAGATACGCAGTATTTT	CSVEVLGEITDTQYF
TRBV29-1	many	NA	TRBJ2-5	TGCAGCGCGGGAAGAAAGGCTAAAGAGACCCAGTACTTC	CSAGRKAKETQYF
TRBV7-2	many	NA	TRBJ2-5	TGTGCCAGCAGCTCCCAAGAGGGCGCAAGTCAGACCCAGTACTTC	CASSSQEGASQTQYF
TRBV28	many	NA	TRBJ2-7	TGTGCCAGCAGTTTTACCGCCTGGTACGAGCAGTACTTC	CASSFTAWYEQYF
TRBV7-2	many	NA	TRBJ1-3	TGTGCCAGCAGCTTCCCAGGGACCGGCACCATATATTTT	CASSFPGTGTIYF
TRBV7-9	many	NA	TRBJ2-7	TGTGCCAGCAGTCCGAGCCACGCCTACGAGCAGTACTTC	CASSPSHAYEQYF
TRBV19	many	NA	TRBJ2-3	TGTGCCAGTAGTACATGGGGGTACACAGATACGCAGTATTTT	CASSTWGYTDTQYF
TRBV28	many	TRBD1	TRBJ2-7	TGTGCCAGCAGTTGGACCGGGACAGGGATCGAGCAGTACTTC	CASSWTGTGIEQYF
TRBV12-3/TRBV12-4	many	NA	TRBJ2-1	TGTGCCAGCACCGAACGGGGTGATAGCAATGAGCAGTTCTTC	CASTERGDSNEQFF
TRBV7-9	many	NA	TRBJ2-4	TGTGCCAGCAGCTTAGGAAGGGGCCTCGGAAGAAACATTCAGTACTTC	CASSLGRGLGRNIQYF
TRBV29-1	NA	NA	TRBJ1-5	TGCAGCGTGACCCAGGGTAATCAGCCCCAGCATTTT	CSVTQGNQPQHF
TRBV7-9	many	TRBD2	TRBJ2-5	TGTGCCAGCAGCTCCCCAGCTAGCGGGAAAGAGACCCAGTACTTC	CASSSPASGKETQYF
TRBV19	many	NA	TRBJ2-6	TGTGCCAGTAGAGGTTCTGGGGCCAACGTCCTGACTTTC	CASRGSGANVLTF
TRBV6-1	many	NA	TRBJ2-1	TGTGCCAGCAGTGACGGACTCAATGAGCAGTTCTTC	CASSDGLNEQFF
TRBV20-1	many	NA	TRBJ2-7	TGCAGTGCCGCACAGGGTAACGAGCAGTACTTC	CSAAQGNEQYF
TRBV3-1	many	NA	TRBJ2-3	TGTGCCAGCAGCCAAGGGAACGGGATCCCCCCCACAGATACGCAGTATTTT	CASSQGNGIPPTDTQYF
TRBV3-1	NA	NA	TRBJ1-5	TGTGCCAGCAGCCAAGGCCGAGACAGTCCCCAGCATTTT	CASSQGRDSPQHF
TRBV20-1	many	TRBD1	TRBJ1-5	TGCAGTGCTTCCACTCGGACAGGGACGAATAGCAATCAGCCCCAGCATTTT	CSASTRTGTNSNQPQHF
TRBV29-1	once	NA	TRBJ1-2	TGCAGCGCGACGTGCGTTGCACTCTATGGCTACACCTTC	CSATCVALYGYTF
TRBV6-1	many	TRBD1	TRBJ2-1	TGTGCCAGCAGCAGGGGGACAAACGAGCAGTTCTTC	CASSRGTNEQFF
TRBV4-3	many	NA	TRBJ2-3	TGCGCCAGCAGCCAAGATATGTCGGCAGTAGATACGCAGTATTTT	CASSQDMSAVDTQYF
TRBV6-1	many	NA	TRBJ2-3	TGTGCCAGCAAACAGACAAGCACAGATACGCAGTATTTT	CASKQTSTDTQYF
TRBV2	few	NA	TRBJ1-3	TGTGCCAGCTTGGGTGGAAACACCATATATTTT	CASLGGNTIYF
TRBV29-1	few	NA	TRBJ1-2	TGCAGCGGATATGCAGCTAACTATGGCTACACCTTC	CSGYAANYGYTF
TRBV20-1	many	NA	TRBJ2-7	TGCAGTGCTAGAATGCCCGGAGCCTACGAGCAGTACTTC	CSARMPGAYEQYF
TRBV27	many	NA	TRBJ1-5	TGTGCCAGCAGTTTATCGTTTCAGAATCAGCCCCAGCATTTT	CASSLSFQNQPQHF
TRBV6-1	medium-sized	NA	TRBJ2-5	TGTGCCAGCAGTGAAAGCCAGCCCCAAGAGACCCAGTACTTC	CASSESQPQETQYF
TRBV7-2	NA	TRBD2	TRBJ2-5	TGTGCCAGCAGCCCCCGATCGGCTAGCGGGGTAAAGCAAGAGACCCAGTACTTC	CASSPRSASGVKQETQYF
TRBV6-1	many	TRBD2	TRBJ2-1	TGTGCCAGCAGTGAAACTAGCGGGTCCGCCTACAATGAGCAGTTCTTC	CASSETSGSAYNEQFF
TRBV12-3/TRBV12-4	few	NA	TRBJ2-7	TGTGCCAGCAGTCTTAACAGGGGAGGGGGCTACGAGCAGTACTTC	CASSLNRGGGYEQYF
TRBV5-1	few	TRBD1	TRBJ1-2	TGCGCCAGCAGCTGGTGGGACAGCAACTATGGCTACACCTTC	CASSWWDSNYGYTF
TRBV11-2	NA	NA	TRBJ1-1	TGTGCAAGCAGACCCCTACTTACGAACACTGAAACTTTCTTT	CASRPLLTNTETFF
TRBV29-1	few	NA	TRBJ2-7	TGCAGCGTGTACAGGCCCTACGAGCAGTACTTC	CSVYRPYEQYF
TRBV2	many	NA	TRBJ2-5	TGTGCCAGCAGGATGGGCCAGGCCCGCCAAGAGACCCAGTACTTC	CASRMGQARQETQYF
TRBV6-4	many	NA	TRBJ2-2	TGTGCCAGCAGCGAGTGGTACAGGGTGAACACCGGGGAGCTGTTTTTT	CASSEWYRVNTGELFF
TRBV19	many	NA	TRBJ2-4	TGTGCCAGTAGTGCCCAGGGGGACTACGGAAACATTCAGTACTTC	CASSAQGDYGNIQYF
TRBV28	many	NA	TRBJ1-5	TGTGCCAGCAACGGGGATCAGCCCCAGCATTTT	CASNGDQPQHF
TRBV12-3/TRBV12-4	many	NA	TRBJ2-3	TGTGCCAGCAGTTTAAGGGCAGGGTCAGATACGCAGTATTTT	CASSLRAGSDTQYF
TRBV24-1	NA	NA	TRBJ2-6	TGTGCCACCGAGGGTGCTGGGGCCAACGTCCTGACTTTC	CATEGAGANVLTF